These T cell receptor beta chains were read from a single sample in a study of cytomegalovirus exposure and HLA in healthy donors. The table came from immunoSEQ multiplex PCR; TCRdb's copy has only in-frame clones and leaves some out. Of approximately 260,000 clones in the sample, roughly 91% were seen once. Material for sequencing was PBMCs. Receptors were obtained from a girl aged 2 to 9 in good health and CMV-seronegative. Both conserved end residues are trimmed from each CDR3. The D gene is left open where the match is weak.

CDR3 length,V gene,D gene,CDR3 protein
13,TRBV27,-,ASSSGTRVFHEQY
9,TRBV6-1,-,AAGSPYEQY
14,TRBV7-2,-,ASSGGGWTAQETQY
12,TRBV5-1,-,ASSLGAREDGYT
13,TRBV7-2,TRBD2,ASSQTSGGPGELF
13,TRBV7-5,-,ARSLVGQSNQPQH
13,TRBV6-5,-,ASSRNRDGSYEQY
13,TRBV13,TRBD2,ASSSGLAGNNEQF
12,TRBV28,-,ASSITGRMETQY
13,TRBV6-1,-,ASSHLAQSTDTQY
8,TRBV5-1,-,ASGAETQY
14,TRBV5-1,TRBD1,ASSLLRDRGYNEAF
14,TRBV5-6,TRBD2,ASRSVGLADLETQY
12,TRBV12-5,-,ASGLRGGDDEQF
13,TRBV5-1,TRBD2,ASSSGTSGNNEQF
12,TRBV6-6,-,ASSYPRGRQPQH
14,TRBV29-1,TRBD1,SVVGPGTVSSYEQY
12,TRBV7-9,TRBD1,ASSPGTGTYEQY
11,TRBV6-5,-,ASSGPMSYEQY
12,TRBV29-1,TRBD1,SVAAGQGWTEAF
12,TRBV19,-,ASSMGRAGTEAF
11,TRBV19,-,ASSSSLRNTIY
18,TRBV30,TRBD2,AWSPNPGTSGRGDPYEQY
12,TRBV7-9,TRBD1,ASSEGQYLYEQY
16,TRBV19,TRBD2,ASSIPSGRRLEQETQY
12,TRBV7-9,-,ASSLTEIQETQY
14,TRBV27,TRBD2,ASSLWLAGVSGELF
14,TRBV28,TRBD1,ASSPIGQGRNTEAF
14,TRBV27,-,ASSFSRSGITDTQY
15,TRBV19,TRBD1,ARGVDRQTYSNQPQH
14,TRBV7-8,TRBD1,ASSRLGTGMNTEAF
13,TRBV5-4,TRBD1,ASSQDRDSGNTIY
10,TRBV11-2,-,ASSLGSGTQH
13,TRBV6-5,-,ASRSGTLFNQPQH
14,TRBV6-1,TRBD2,ASSESIAGVRETQY
12,TRBV11-3,TRBD1,ASSSAGGNTEAF
10,TRBV2,-,ASSEGGDLYT
14,TRBV6-6,TRBD1,ASGSVAGGTGYEQY
14,TRBV5-1,TRBD2,ASSLIASGGYNEQF
10,TRBV5-6,-,ASSFARDTQY
12,TRBV30,-,AWSVQDTNQPQH
15,TRBV4-2,TRBD2,ASSQDPGTSGGETQY
11,TRBV27,TRBD1,ASSLGTGLSLH
13,TRBV27,TRBD2,ASSPRTSGYNEQF
12,TRBV9,-,ASSPAPGSYEQY
14,TRBV28,TRBD2,ASSRLALSSYNEQF
13,TRBV27,-,ASSLSGGAYNEQF
10,TRBV28,-,ASRGGDAPLH
9,TRBV29-1,-,SVLGGGGYT
12,TRBV19,-,ASTFFRVFYEQY
15,TRBV5-1,-,ASSLPGMESGANVLT
14,TRBV7-9,TRBD1,ASSGPRDSLLYEQY
13,TRBV2,TRBD1,ASSSQGATNEKLF
13,TRBV27,-,ASSSQGQHGNTIY
12,TRBV27,-,ASRTALHYYGYT